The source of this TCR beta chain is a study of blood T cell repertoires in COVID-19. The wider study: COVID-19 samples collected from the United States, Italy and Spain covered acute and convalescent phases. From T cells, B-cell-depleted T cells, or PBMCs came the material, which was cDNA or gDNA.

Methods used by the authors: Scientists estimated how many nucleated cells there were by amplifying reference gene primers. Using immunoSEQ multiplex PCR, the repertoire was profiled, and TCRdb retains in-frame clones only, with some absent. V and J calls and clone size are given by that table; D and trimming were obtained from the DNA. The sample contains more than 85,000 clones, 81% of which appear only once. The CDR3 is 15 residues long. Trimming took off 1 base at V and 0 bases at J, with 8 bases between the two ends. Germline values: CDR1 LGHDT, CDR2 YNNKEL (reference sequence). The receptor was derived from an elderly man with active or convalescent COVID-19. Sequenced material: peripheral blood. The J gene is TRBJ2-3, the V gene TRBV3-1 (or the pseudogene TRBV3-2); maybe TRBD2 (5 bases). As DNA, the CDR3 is TGTGCCAGCAGCCAAGGTGCGGGTAGCACAGATACGCAGTATTTT. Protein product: CASSQGAGSTDTQYF.